The T cell receptor beta chain under discussion was sequenced for a study of blood T cells in healthy people across ages. Whole-study findings and limits: Total diversity from one million sequenced T cells was likely underestimated. Not knowing donor CMV status may have confounded expanded clonotype changes.

It was with a sample-barcoded 5' primer and a J-beta primer mix that a second PCR of about 6 to 12 cycles was run. Each TCR beta cDNA got a 12-nucleotide random molecular identifier. TCRdb passed the 5' RACE reads through MiXCR, listing each CDR3 protein once. The sample includes some 1.5 million distinct CDR3 sequences, over 25% seen only once; the top ten take about 7.7%. Concerning this clonotype itself: Its antigen remains unidentified.

CDR3 length equals 13 residues. Germline CDR1 DFQATT, CDR2 SNEGSKA (reference sequence). V was clipped by 6 bases and J by 7 bases; unmatched bases: 9. Input material: blood. This sequence originates from a woman in her twenties or thirties in good health. J is TRBJ2-7 and V is TRBV20-1, with 10 bases matching TRBD1. CDR3 in amino acids: CSATRDRGWEQYF. For the CDR3, the DNA is TGCAGTGCAACCAGGGACAGGGGATGGGAGCAGTACTTC.